The clone carrying this T cell receptor (beta chain) was seen a few times. Its specificity is not known. The data originate from a study of T cell responses to AZD1222 COVID-19 vaccine. General study findings and limits: Spike-specific TCR breadth and depth both grew after two AZD1222 doses. Only after the peak T cell response were repertoires sampled.

Repertoires were generated with immunoSEQ multiplex PCR, while TCRdb's copy carries only in-frame clones and drops some. The sample holds roughly 160,000 clones, 75% to 90% seen once. The sample was peripheral blood, taken on day 0 of AZD1222 vaccination. The clonotype was recovered from an adult in good health.

This CDR3 reads CASSYSGLPYEQYF. CDR3 in DNA: TGTGCCAGCAGCTACTCGGGACTACCTTACGAGCAGTACTTC. J is TRBJ2-7 and V is TRBV7-2, with 7 bases identical to TRBD2. The CDR3 runs to 14 residues. Trimming cost V 4 bases and J 4 bases; bases outside gene matches: 7. Per germline, CDR1 SGHTA and CDR2 FQGNSA.